Included here is one TCR beta chain sequence, with context. The target antigen is unknown. Its ends do not fully match the called genes, so a read error is possible. This specimen comes from a study of tumor and adjacent non-tumor tissue in lung cancer. Study as a whole: Patients comprised 12 adenocarcinoma, 2 squamous cell carcinoma and 1 small cell lung cancer.

Germline V gene data show CDR1 as SEHNR and CDR2 as FQNEAQ (reference sequence). This CDR3 comprises 17 residues. The study, taken as a whole, reports: Shorter survival was associated with higher TCR diversity in tumors. Top 100 clones took a larger repertoire share in normal lung. Tumor tissue had significantly higher TCR diversity than normal lung.

This sample's RNA came from whole unsorted tissue. The library came from three nested PCR rounds adapted from ARM-PCR protocols. TCRdb called the multiplex PCR reads again in MiXCR, with one record for every CDR3 protein. The sample contains over 110,000 distinct CDR3 sequences, 60% to 70% of which appear only once. This sequence originates from a man aged 55 to 69 with small cell lung cancer. The chain couples TRBV7-9 to TRBJ2-1; TRBD2 is a possible D gene (5 bases). The sequencing sample was made of lung tumor tissue. Written as DNA, the CDR3 is TGTGCCAGCAGATTAGTATACGGGAAGGCCTCCTACAATGAGCAGTTCTTC. It encodes CASRLVYGKASYNEQFF.